The 31 T cell receptor beta chains in this list originate from one sample, sequenced in a study of shared clonotypes between healthy human individuals (dated by TCRdb to 2020 to 2021). The library relied on the immunoSEQ multiplex PCR assay. The table was pulled from immuneACCESS by TCRdb, which kept in-frame rearrangements only. Such tables lose some clones; where checked, under half of the loss comes from unresolved V genes, and the rest has no known cause. This sample gives roughly 700,000 clones in total; about 74% of them show up just once. The ten largest make up 1.5% to 2% of the sample. The specimen sequenced was memory CD4+ T cells sorted from blood. The cell subset or site label for this specimen denotes: CD45RA-negative fraction. Receptor source: a woman aged 25 to 39 in good health.

V usage is TRBV5-1 and J usage is TRBJ1-2; D remains ambiguous. The germline V gene has CDR1 SGHRS and CDR2 YFSETQ. V was trimmed by 0 bases and J by 1 base, leaving 16 bases between them. CDR3 length equals 17 residues. CDR3 nucleotides: TGCGCCAGCAGCTTGGATGGCCTAGGCAGGAGTAACTATGGCTACACCTTC. Translating it yields CASSLDGLGRSNYGYTF.

This clone showed up many times. This chain uses TRBV19 with TRBJ1-5; 7 bases are shared with TRBD1. CDR3 length equals 15 residues. Germline CDR1 reads LNHDA; CDR2 reads SQIVND (reference sequence). V lost 7 bases, J lost 7 bases, and 13 bases stayed unmatched. CDR3 in DNA: TGTGCCAGTACCCTGACAGGGAAGTCTACCCAGCCCCAGCATTTT. Its translation is CASTLTGKSTQPQHF.

The rearrangement links TRBV6-1 to TRBJ2-5; no clear D gene. CDR3 length equals 12 residues. Germline loops: CDR1 MNHNS, CDR2 SASEGT. With 4 bases removed from V and 5 bases from J, the gap between germline ends came to 8 bases. DNA for the CDR3: TGTGCCAGCAGTGTTACCAGGGAGACCCAGTACTTC. This sequence encodes CASSVTRETQYF.

This chain links TRBV12-5 with TRBJ2-1; 10 bases align to TRBD1. Per the germline V gene, CDR1 is LGHNT and CDR2 is FRNRAP. The V gene end was trimmed by 3 bases and the J gene end by 6 bases; junction bases not matched to a gene: 8. The CDR3 totals 16 residues. CDR3 nucleotide sequence: TGTGCTAGTGGTTTAGAGCAGGGGACAGGGGCCAATGAGCAGTTCTTC. It is translated as CASGLEQGTGANEQFF.

This clone was detected once. The genes are TRBV6-6 and TRBJ1-1; TRBD1 might be the D (6 bases). The CDR3 extends over 13 amino acids. Germline loops: CDR1 MNHNY, CDR2 SVGAGI (reference sequence). Trimming removed 5 bases at V and 6 bases at J, with 13 bases between. Here the CDR3 reads CASSVRGAAEAFF. The DNA for the CDR3 is TGTGCCAGCAGTGTCAGGGGTGCGGCTGAAGCTTTCTTT.

The chain is built from TRBV9 and TRBJ1-6, with 7 bases fitting TRBD1. CDR3 length: 14 residues. V lost 3 bases and J lost 7; bases outside the gene matches: 4. The germline CDR1 and CDR2 sequences are SGDLS and YYNGEE. The CDR3 DNA reads as TGTGCCAGCAGCGCAGGACAGGTGAATTCACCCCTCCACTTT. Translation gives CASSAGQVNSPLHF.

This rearrangement joins TRBV9 to TRBJ2-5; TRBD1 matches 10 bases. Trimming cost V 2 bases and J 5 bases; bases outside gene matches: 6. Germline V gives CDR1 SGDLS, CDR2 YYNGEE. There are 15 residues in the CDR3. The CDR3 DNA reads as TGTGCCAGCAGCGTGGGACAGGGGATAGAGGAGACCCAGTACTTC. It specifies CASSVGQGIEETQYF.

V usage is TRBV5-1 and J usage is TRBJ1-1; D unresolved. The V end lost 5 bases, the J end lost 1 base, and 9 bases lay between the germline ends. The CDR3 is 13 residues long. In germline, CDR1 is SGHRS, CDR2 YFSETQ. CDR3 nucleotide sequence: TGCGCCAGCAGAGAGAGTGAGAACACTGAAGCTTTCTTT. The encoded protein is CASRESENTEAFF.

The rearrangement uses TRBV18 and TRBJ1-5, with D tentatively TRBD1 (6 bases). The CDR3 covers 15 residues. Germline CDR1 is KGHSH and CDR2 is LQKENI. Deletions cut 6 bases from V and 5 bases from J, with 17 bases between. The CDR3 here is CASSRAEQGYQPQHF. The CDR3, as DNA: TGTGCCAGCTCGCGGGCGGAACAGGGCTATCAGCCCCAGCATTTT.

The chain combines TRBV18 with TRBJ1-1; 8 nucleotides agree with TRBD1. Looked up from germline, CDR1 is KGHSH and CDR2 is LQKENI. The CDR3 loop spans 15 amino acids. J was trimmed by 8 bases and V by 3 bases; bases with no gene match: 11. The CDR3: CASSPQGQALGEAFF. The CDR3 DNA is TGTGCCAGCTCACCTCAGGGACAGGCCCTTGGGGAAGCTTTCTTT.

The V and J genes are TRBV5-4 and TRBJ2-6; D tentatively reads TRBD1 or TRBD2 (5 bases each). Germline V CDR1 and CDR2: SGHNT, YYREEE (reference sequence). The CDR3 consists of 17 residues. V was pared by 4 bases and J by 4 bases, with 18 bases between. The CDR3 bases are TGTGCCAGCAGCCGGACCGTGGGGACCGTAGGGGCCAACGTCCTGACTTTC. It specifies CASSRTVGTVGANVLTF.

The chain uses TRBV2 and TRBJ1-5; D not certain. Trimming cost V 6 bases and J 1 base, with 16 bases left between them. The germline CDR1 and CDR2 sequences are SNHLY and FYNNEI. CDR3 size: 16 residues. The CDR3 bases are TGTGCCAGCAGGTTAAACGAGGTGGGCAGCAATCAGCCCCAGCATTTT. This translates into CASRLNEVGSNQPQHF.

The CDR3 nucleotides are TGCGCCAGCAGCTTGGGGTCTAGCGAAAGCGGGGAGCTGTTTTTT. Translated: CASSLGSSESGELFF. This chain links TRBV5-1 with TRBJ2-2, with D perhaps TRBD2 (6 bases). This CDR3 is 15 amino acids long. Germline V gene sequence: CDR1 SGHRS, CDR2 YFSETQ. V gave up 0 bases and J gave up 7 bases, with 13 bases separating them. The variable domain in full, completed from reference TRBV5-1 and TRBJ2-2, reads KAGVTQTPRYLIKTRGQQVTLSCSPISGHRSVSWYQQTPGQGLQFLFEYFSETQRNKGNFPGRFSGRQFSNSRSEMNVSTLELGDSALYLCASSLGSSESGELFFGEGSRLTVL.

The rearrangement links TRBV19 to TRBJ1-6, with unresolved D. Trimming took off 6 bases at V and 7 bases at J, with 13 bases between the two ends. This CDR3 is 14 amino acids long. Per germline, CDR1 LNHDA and CDR2 SQIVND (reference sequence). The CDR3 loop is CASRLAAGNSPLHF. The CDR3 bases are TGTGCCAGTAGGTTGGCCGCCGGGAATTCACCCCTCCACTTT. The complete variable domain, with remaining parts taken from reference TRBV19 and TRBJ1-6, reads DGGITQSPKYLFRKEGQNVTLSCEQNLNHDAMYWYRQDPGQGLRLIYYSQIVNDFQKGDIAEGYSVSREKKESFPLTVTSAQKNPTAFYLCASRLAAGNSPLHFGNGTRLTVT.

The chain couples TRBV29-1 to TRBJ1-5; weak D call: TRBD1 (6 bases). Trimming removed 7 bases at V and 1 base at J, with 8 bases between. Germline V gives CDR1 SQVTM, CDR2 ANQGSEA. The CDR3 is made up of 12 amino acids. CDR3 loop: CSAGHSNQPQHF. CDR3 in DNA: TGCAGCGCGGGACACAGCAATCAGCCCCAGCATTTT.

For this clone: The sample contains more than one DNA sequence encoding this CDR3. The V and J genes are TRBV6-1 and TRBJ2-5; no clear D. CDR1 MNHNS and CDR2 SASEGT come from the germline V gene. This CDR3 comprises 13 residues. V lost 1 base, J lost 4 bases, and 7 bases lay in between. The CDR3 region is CASSEVWGETQYF. The CDR3 bases are TGTGCCAGCAGTGAAGTTTGGGGAGAGACCCAGTACTTC.

The chain uses TRBV29-1 and TRBJ1-4; weak D call: TRBD1 (5 bases). With 4 bases removed from V and 8 bases from J, the gap between germline ends came to 14 bases. The CDR3 covers 13 residues. Germline CDR1 reads SQVTM; CDR2 reads ANQGSEA. DNA of the CDR3: TGCAGCGTTGTGTGGCAGGGTGAAGAAAAACTGTTTTTT. It translates to CSVVWQGEEKLFF.

V gene TRBV27 combines with J gene TRBJ2-3; a weak D match, TRBD2 (6 bases). CDR1 and CDR2 (germline): MNHEY, SMNVEV (reference sequence). This CDR3 has 16 residues. Trimming pared 5 bases from V and 0 bases from J, leaving 15 bases between. CDR3 coding DNA: TGTGCCAGCAGTCCGGGCCCTGGGGGGAGCACAGATACGCAGTATTTT. It specifies CASSPGPGGSTDTQYF.

As for this clone: This sample includes further DNA sequences coding for the same CDR3. This chain uses TRBV7-2 with TRBJ2-7, with 9 bases lining up with TRBD2. Germline values: CDR1 SGHTA, CDR2 FQGNSA. The CDR3 is made up of 15 amino acids. V was pared by 1 base and J by 2 bases, with 3 bases of the junction left unmatched. CDR3 sequence: CASSLGLAGTYEQYF. Written as DNA, the CDR3 is TGTGCCAGCAGCTTAGGGCTAGCGGGGACCTACGAGCAGTACTTC.

V usage is TRBV28 and J usage is TRBJ1-3; D possibly corresponds to TRBD1 (5 bases). Germline-derived CDR1 and CDR2 are MDHEN and SYDVKM. With 3 bases removed from V and 4 bases from J, the gap between germline ends came to 13 bases. This CDR3 is 15 amino acids long. The CDR3 spells CASSLVGALGNTIYF. CDR3 sequence (DNA): TGTGCCAGCAGTTTGGTAGGGGCGCTGGGAAACACCATATATTTT.

This clone was seen once. The rearrangement uses TRBV10-3 and TRBJ1-1; 9 nucleotides agree with TRBD1. The ends lost 4 bases at V and 2 bases at J; junction bases unmatched: 2. Germline lookup yields CDR1 ENHRY and CDR2 SYGVKD. The CDR3 is 14 amino acids. The CDR3 loop reads CAISGGQGNTEAFF. CDR3 coding DNA: TGTGCCATCAGTGGGGGACAGGGTAACACTGAAGCTTTCTTT.

The chain is built from TRBV11-2 and TRBJ2-2, with D tentatively TRBD2 (5 bases). CDR3 length equals 15 residues. The V gene lost 0 bases and the J gene lost 4 bases, with 9 bases spanning the gap. Germline V lookup: CDR1 SGHAT, CDR2 FQNNGV. The CDR3 loop reads CASSLDLAATGELFF. The CDR3, as DNA: TGTGCCAGCAGCTTAGATCTAGCAGCCACCGGGGAGCTGTTTTTT.

The table lists this clone with a few counts. The V call is TRBV14, the J call TRBJ1-1; D remains ambiguous. The V gene's germline CDR1 is SGHDN and CDR2 FVKESK. There are 14 residues in the CDR3. V was cut by 5 bases and J by 0 bases, with 10 bases left in between. This CDR3 is CASSSRGLNTEAFF. The CDR3 region has the DNA TGTGCCAGCAGCTCCCGGGGTCTGAACACTGAAGCTTTCTTT.

The genes are TRBV11-1 and TRBJ2-3, with D possibly TRBD2 on 6 matching bases. Germline CDR1 and CDR2: SGHAT and FQDESV (reference sequence). This CDR3 is 18 amino acids long. The ends were cut back, 2 bases at V and 0 bases at J, with 18 bases in the middle. As DNA, the CDR3 is TGTGCCAGCAGCTTAATTACCGGGACTGTCAATAGCACAGATACGCAGTATTTT. Protein product: CASSLITGTVNSTDTQYF.

The CDR3 protein is CASSGLRAGYTF. DNA for the CDR3: TGTGCCAGCAGCGGTCTGCGAGCTGGCTACACCTTC. The chain uses TRBV9 and TRBJ1-2; no firm D call. Germline CDR1 reads SGDLS; CDR2 reads YYNGEE. Trimming removed 3 bases at V and 7 bases at J, with 10 bases between. This CDR3 comprises 12 residues.

The rearrangement links TRBV6-5 to TRBJ2-7; D call uncertain. CDR1 is MNHEY, CDR2 SVGAGI, per germline. Trimming took 2 bases from V and 3 from J, leaving 5 bases between them. This CDR3 contains 12 residues. The CDR3 sequence is CASSYVNYEQYF. The CDR3 region has the DNA TGTGCCAGCAGTTACGTCAACTACGAGCAGTACTTC.

This clone was picked up many times. The J gene is TRBJ1-2, the V gene TRBV19; D may be TRBD1 (5 bases). This CDR3 has 13 amino acids. Germline V CDR1 and CDR2: LNHDA, SQIVND (reference sequence). Trimming shortened V by 3 bases and J by 6 bases, and 11 bases separated the two germline ends. The CDR3 here is CASSIPGSNGYTF. In DNA form, the CDR3 reads TGTGCCAGTAGTATCCCAGGGTCAAATGGCTACACCTTC.

V is TRBV28 and J is TRBJ2-7, with 8 bases fitting TRBD2. Germline V gives CDR1 MDHEN, CDR2 SYDVKM. The length of the CDR3 is 16 residues. V gave up 7 bases and J gave up 3 bases; unmatched junction bases: 14. CDR3 loop: CASNSISGTSRYEQYF. The CDR3 DNA reads TGTGCCAGCAACTCCATCTCCGGGACTAGTCGCTACGAGCAGTACTTC.

In the case of this clone: Being one base from a much bigger clone, this may be a read error. Other DNA sequences within the sample encode an identical CDR3. This sequence joins TRBV7-2 and TRBJ1-1; D gene ambiguous. Trimming cost V 2 bases and J 1 base, with 5 bases left between them. There are 13 residues in the CDR3. Germline V CDR1 and CDR2: SGHTA, FQGNSA. Here the CDR3 DNA reads TGTGCCAGCAGCTTAAGACGGAACACTGAAGCTTTCTTT. This codes for CASSLRRNTEAFF.

The chain couples TRBV6-5 to TRBJ1-4, with D maybe TRBD1 (5 bases). Germline values: CDR1 MNHEY, CDR2 SVGAGI. The V end was cut by 6 bases, the J end by 0 bases, with 11 bases between. The CDR3 is 15 amino acids. The chain's CDR3 is CASRRQTATNEKLFF. The CDR3 DNA follows: TGTGCCAGCAGGCGACAGACTGCAACTAATGAAAAACTGTTTTTT.

The rearrangement links TRBV28 to TRBJ2-2; 8 bases agree with TRBD2. The germline V gene has CDR1 MDHEN and CDR2 SYDVKM. The CDR3 is 13 amino acids. V lost 10 bases and J lost 3; bases outside the gene matches: 4. This CDR3 reads CATQREYTGELFF. The CDR3 bases are TGTGCCACACAGCGGGAGTACACCGGGGAGCTGTTTTTT.